This TCR beta chain appears in the sequencing data of a study of blood T cell repertoires in COVID-19 (dated by TCRdb to 2020 to 2022). Broadly, across the study: Collaborator samples came from the United States, Italy and Spain and covered acute and convalescent phases of COVID-19. The prospective study material was composed of cDNA or gDNA derived from T cells, B-cell-depleted T cells, or PBMCs. The dataset comprised deeply sampled blood TCRbeta repertoires from subjects exposed to, actively infected with, or recovered from COVID-19. The repertoires were made available in a free public database intended to serve as a resource for research on the immune response to SARS-CoV-2. The samples were drawn from the first 160 participants of the ongoing ImmuneRACE study and from more than 1,000 subjects provided by 6 global collaborators. The sample metadata nearly always contained a de-identified subject ID, COVID-19 status, age in years and sex. Where available, HLA class I and class II types were obtained from metadata supplied by the sample provider rather than from assay-based typing.

TCRbeta CDR3 regions were amplified from genomic DNA by means of the immunoSEQ Assay, a bias-controlled multiplex PCR. As for how the authors treated the data: The number of nucleated cells in each sample was estimated by amplification of reference gene primers within the assay. To quantify the absolute abundance of each unique TCRbeta CDR3 rearrangement, sequence reads were collapsed and filtered. For each sample, productive Simpson clonality was calculated as the square root of Simpson's diversity index across productive rearrangements. TCRdb took over this immuneACCESS table, retaining in-frame rearrangements with V and J assigned. Such tables are incomplete; in checked studies, under half of the missing clones stem from an unresolved V gene, and the remainder is unexplained. Clone size and the V and J calls come from that table; the DNA yielded D and trimming. The sample profile shows about 110,000 clones; about 88% of them were found once. The top ten clonotypes cover approximately 3.5% of the sample.

The CDR3 sequence holds 15 residues, the cysteine and phenylalanine included. Here the CDR3 DNA is all that survives: 45 bases in frame from base 1. CDR1 SGHAT and CDR2 FQNNGV were looked up in the germline V gene. V loses 4 bases, J loses 2 bases, and the germline ends lie 13 bases apart. Whole blood was collected in K2EDTA tubes by collaborating institutions according to the institutions' own protocols. For TCRbeta analysis, collaborators shipped samples as frozen whole blood, isolated PBMCs, or DNA extracted from either of those sample types. Results and caveats for the whole study, not just this receptor: The amount of clinical and demographic metadata varied by source and participant and was provided uncurated.

With respect to this clone: Its antigen has not been determined. Qualities for individual bases were not recorded, and no much larger clone is one base off.

The sequence links TRBV11-2 to TRBJ2-3, and possibly TRBD2, on 6 matching bases. Sequencing used peripheral blood. This sequence was found in a woman between 50 and 59 years old with acute or convalescent COVID-19. The CDR3 region has the sequence CASSSWRENTDTQYF. The DNA sequence reads TGTGCCAGCAGCTCTTGGCGGGAAAACACAGATACGCAGTATTTT. Reference TRBV11-2 and TRBJ2-3 genes cover what lies past the CDR3, so the full variable domain is EAGVAQSPRYKIIEKRQSVAFWCNPISGHATLYWYQQILGQGPKLLIQFQNNGVVDDSQLPKDRFSAERLKGVDSTLKIQPAKLEDSAVYLCASSSWRENTDTQYFGPGTRLTVL.